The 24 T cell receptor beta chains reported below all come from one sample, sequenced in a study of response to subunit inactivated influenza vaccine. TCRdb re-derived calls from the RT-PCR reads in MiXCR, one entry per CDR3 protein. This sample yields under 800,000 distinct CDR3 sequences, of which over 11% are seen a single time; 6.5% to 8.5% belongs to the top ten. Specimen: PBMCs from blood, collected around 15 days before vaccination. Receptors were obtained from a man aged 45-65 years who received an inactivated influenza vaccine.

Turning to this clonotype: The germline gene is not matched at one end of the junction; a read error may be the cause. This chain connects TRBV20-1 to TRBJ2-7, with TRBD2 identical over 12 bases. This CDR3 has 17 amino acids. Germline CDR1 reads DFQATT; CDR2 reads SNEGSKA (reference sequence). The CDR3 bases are TGCTGTGCTAGAGATGCAATGGGGACTAGCGGGCCTTACGAGCAGTACTTC. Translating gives CCARDAMGTSGPYEQYF.

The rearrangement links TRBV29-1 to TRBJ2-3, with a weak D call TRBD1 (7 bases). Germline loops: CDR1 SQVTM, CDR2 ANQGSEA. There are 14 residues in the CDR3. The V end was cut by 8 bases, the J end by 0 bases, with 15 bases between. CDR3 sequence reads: CSSTGGQSTDTQYF. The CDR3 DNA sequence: TGCAGCTCAACCGGGGGACAGAGCACAGATACGCAGTATTTT.

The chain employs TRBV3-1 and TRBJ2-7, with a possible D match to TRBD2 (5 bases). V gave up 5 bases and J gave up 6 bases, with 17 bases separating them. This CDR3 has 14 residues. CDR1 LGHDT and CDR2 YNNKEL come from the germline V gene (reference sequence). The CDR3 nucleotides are TGTGCCAGCAGCAAAGGACGGACTTCGACCGAGCAGTACTTC. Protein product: CASSKGRTSTEQYF.

As DNA, the CDR3 is TGTGCCAGCAGCGTAGTAGGGATAAACACTGAAGCTTTCTTT. Translation gives CASSVVGINTEAFF. The chain couples TRBV9 to TRBJ1-1; no clear D gene. Germline V gene lookup returns CDR1 SGDLS and CDR2 YYNGEE. The CDR3 extends over 14 amino acids. V lost 0 bases and J 2 bases, leaving 8 bases between the germline ends.

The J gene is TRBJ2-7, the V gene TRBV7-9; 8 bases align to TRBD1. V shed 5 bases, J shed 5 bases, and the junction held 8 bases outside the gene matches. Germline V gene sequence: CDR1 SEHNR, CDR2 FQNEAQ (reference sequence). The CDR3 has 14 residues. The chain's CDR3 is CASSPRQGPHEQYF. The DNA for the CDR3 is TGTGCCAGCAGCCCCCGACAGGGGCCCCACGAGCAGTACTTC.

DNA for the CDR3: TGCAGTGCTAGTCGTCCGGGGGTAAACCAAGAGACCCAGTACTTC. Encoded protein: CSASRPGVNQETQYF. The rearrangement joins TRBV20-1 to TRBJ2-5, with D perhaps TRBD2 (6 bases). Trimming cost V 3 bases and J 0 bases, with 14 bases left between them. Germline V lookup: CDR1 DFQATT, CDR2 SNEGSKA (reference sequence). The CDR3 spans 15 residues.

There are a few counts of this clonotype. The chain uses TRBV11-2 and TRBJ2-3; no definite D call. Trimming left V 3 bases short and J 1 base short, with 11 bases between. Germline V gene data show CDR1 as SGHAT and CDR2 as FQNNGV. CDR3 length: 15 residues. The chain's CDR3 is CASSFLNPGTDTQYF. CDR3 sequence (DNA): TGTGCCAGCAGCTTTTTGAATCCAGGCACAGATACGCAGTATTTT.

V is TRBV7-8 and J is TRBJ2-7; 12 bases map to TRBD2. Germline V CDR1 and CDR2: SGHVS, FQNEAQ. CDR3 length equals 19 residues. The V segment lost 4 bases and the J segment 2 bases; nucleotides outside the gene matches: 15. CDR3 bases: TGTGCCAGCAGCTCTTACCAGACTAGCGGGAGTGGTGCCGCCTACGAGCAGTACTTC. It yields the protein CASSSYQTSGSGAAYEQYF. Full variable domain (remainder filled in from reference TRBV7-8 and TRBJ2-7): GAGVSQSPRYKVAKRGQDVALRCDPISGHVSLFWYQQALGQGPEFLTYFQNEAQLDKSGLPSDRFFAERPEGSVSTLKIQRTQQEDSAVYLCASSSYQTSGSGAAYEQYFGPGTRLTVT.

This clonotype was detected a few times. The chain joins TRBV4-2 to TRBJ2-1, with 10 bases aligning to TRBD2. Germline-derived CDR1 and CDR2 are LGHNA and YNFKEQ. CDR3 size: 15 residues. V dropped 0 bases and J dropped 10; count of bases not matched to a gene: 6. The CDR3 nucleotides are TGTGCCAGCAGCCAAGATTTAGCGGGGGGTGGCGAGCAGTTCTTC. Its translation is CASSQDLAGGGEQFF.

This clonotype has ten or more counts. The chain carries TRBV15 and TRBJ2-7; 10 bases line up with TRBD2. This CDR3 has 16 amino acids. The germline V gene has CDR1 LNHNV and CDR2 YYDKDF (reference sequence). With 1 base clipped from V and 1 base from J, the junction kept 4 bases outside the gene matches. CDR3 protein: CATSRATLAGSYEQYF. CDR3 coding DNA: TGTGCCACCAGCAGAGCGACACTAGCGGGATCCTACGAGCAGTACTTC.

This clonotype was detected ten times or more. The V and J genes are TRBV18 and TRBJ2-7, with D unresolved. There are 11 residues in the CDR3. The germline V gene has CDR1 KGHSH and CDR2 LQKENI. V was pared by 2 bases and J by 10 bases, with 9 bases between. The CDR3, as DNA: TGTGCCAGCTCACCAGAAACTGTTCAGTACTTC. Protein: CASSPETVQYF.

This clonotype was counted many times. The CDR3 DNA reads as TGTGCCAGCACCTTATCCGGGACAACGGACGCCACAACGAACACCGGGGAGCTGTTTTTT. Its translation: CASTLSGTTDATTNTGELFF. The chain couples TRBV28 to TRBJ2-2, with D tentatively TRBD1 (6 bases). The CDR3 is made up of 20 amino acids. V lost 7 bases, J lost 0 bases, and 27 bases lay in between. Germline V lookup: CDR1 MDHEN, CDR2 SYDVKM.

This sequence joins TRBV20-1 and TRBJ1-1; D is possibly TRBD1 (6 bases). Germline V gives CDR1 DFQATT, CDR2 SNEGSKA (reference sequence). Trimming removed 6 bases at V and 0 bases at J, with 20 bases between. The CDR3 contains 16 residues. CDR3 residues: CSANEDSRYMNTEAFF. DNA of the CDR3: TGCAGTGCCAACGAGGACAGCCGCTACATGAACACTGAAGCTTTCTTT.

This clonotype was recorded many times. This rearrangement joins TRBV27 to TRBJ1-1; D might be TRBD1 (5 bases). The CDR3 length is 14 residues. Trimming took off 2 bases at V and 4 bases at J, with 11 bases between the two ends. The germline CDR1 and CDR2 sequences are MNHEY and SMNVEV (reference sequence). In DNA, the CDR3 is TGTGCCAGCAGTTTAAAAAGGGGCGCCACTGAAGCTTTCTTT. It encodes CASSLKRGATEAFF.

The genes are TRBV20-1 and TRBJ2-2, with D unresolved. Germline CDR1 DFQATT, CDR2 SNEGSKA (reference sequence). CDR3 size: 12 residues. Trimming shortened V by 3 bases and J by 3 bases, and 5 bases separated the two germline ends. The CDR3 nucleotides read TGCAGTGCTAGGAGACACACCGGGGAGCTGTTTTTT. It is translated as CSARRHTGELFF.

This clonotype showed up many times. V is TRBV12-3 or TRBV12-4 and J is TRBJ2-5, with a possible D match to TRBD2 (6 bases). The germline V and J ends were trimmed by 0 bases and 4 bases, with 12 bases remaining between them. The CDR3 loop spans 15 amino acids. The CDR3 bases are TGTGCCAGCAGTTTAGCGACGGGAGCGGGAGAGACCCAGTACTTC. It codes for CASSLATGAGETQYF.

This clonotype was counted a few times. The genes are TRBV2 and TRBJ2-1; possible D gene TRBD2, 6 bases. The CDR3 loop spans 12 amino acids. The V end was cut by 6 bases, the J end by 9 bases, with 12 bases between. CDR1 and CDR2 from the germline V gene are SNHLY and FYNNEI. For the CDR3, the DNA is TGTGCCAGCAGGGAAAGGACTATTGAGCAGTTCTTC. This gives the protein CASRERTIEQFF.

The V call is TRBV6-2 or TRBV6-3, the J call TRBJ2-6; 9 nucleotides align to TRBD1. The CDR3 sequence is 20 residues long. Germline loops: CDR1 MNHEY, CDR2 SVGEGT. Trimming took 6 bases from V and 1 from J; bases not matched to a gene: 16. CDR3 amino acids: CASSHPRDREVLSGANVLTF. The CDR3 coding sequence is TGTGCCAGCAGCCACCCCCGGGACAGGGAAGTGTTGTCTGGGGCCAACGTCCTGACTTTC.

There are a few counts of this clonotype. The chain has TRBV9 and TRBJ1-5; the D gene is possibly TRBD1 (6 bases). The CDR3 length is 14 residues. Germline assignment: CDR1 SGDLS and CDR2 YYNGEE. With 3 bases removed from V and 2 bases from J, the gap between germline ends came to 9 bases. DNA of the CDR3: TGTGCCAGCAGCGCGGGGGCTGGCAATCAGCCCCAGCATTTT. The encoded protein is CASSAGAGNQPQHF.

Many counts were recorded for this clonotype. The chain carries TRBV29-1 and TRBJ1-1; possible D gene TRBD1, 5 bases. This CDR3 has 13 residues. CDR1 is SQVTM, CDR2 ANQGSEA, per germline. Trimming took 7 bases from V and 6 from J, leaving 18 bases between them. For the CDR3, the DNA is TGCAGCGCCGGCGGATTCCAGGGCTCTGAAGCTTTCTTT. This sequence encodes CSAGGFQGSEAFF.

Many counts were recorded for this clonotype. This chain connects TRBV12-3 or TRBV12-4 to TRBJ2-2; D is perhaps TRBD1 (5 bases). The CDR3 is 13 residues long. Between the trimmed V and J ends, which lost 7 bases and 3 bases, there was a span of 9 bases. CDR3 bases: TGTGCCAGCATTCAGGGTGACACCGGGGAGCTGTTTTTT. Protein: CASIQGDTGELFF.

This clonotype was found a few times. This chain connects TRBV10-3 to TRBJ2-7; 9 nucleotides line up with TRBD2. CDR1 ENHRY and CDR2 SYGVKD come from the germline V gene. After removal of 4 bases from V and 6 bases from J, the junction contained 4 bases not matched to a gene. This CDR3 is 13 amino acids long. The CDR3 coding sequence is TGTGCCATCAGTGGGAATAGCGGGAGCGAGCAGTACTTC. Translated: CAISGNSGSEQYF.

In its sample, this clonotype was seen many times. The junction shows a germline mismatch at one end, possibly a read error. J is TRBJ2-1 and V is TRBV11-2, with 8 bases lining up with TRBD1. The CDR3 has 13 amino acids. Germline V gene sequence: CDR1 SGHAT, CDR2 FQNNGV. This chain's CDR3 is CASSLDRDNEQFF. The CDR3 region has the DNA TGTGCTAGCAGCTTGGACAGGGACAATGAGCAGTTCTTC. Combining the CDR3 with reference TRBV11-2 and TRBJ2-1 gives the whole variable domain EAGVAQSPRYKIIEKRQSVAFWCNPISGHATLYWYQQILGQGPKLLIQFQNNGVVDDSQLPKDRFSAERLKGVDSTLKIQPAKLEDSAVYLCASSLDRDNEQFFGPGTRLTVL.

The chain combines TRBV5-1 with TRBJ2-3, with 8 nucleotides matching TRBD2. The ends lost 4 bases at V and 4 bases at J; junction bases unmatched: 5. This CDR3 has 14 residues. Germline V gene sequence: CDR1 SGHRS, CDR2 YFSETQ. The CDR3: CASSVTSGSDTQYF. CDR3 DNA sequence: TGCGCCAGCAGCGTCACTAGCGGATCAGATACGCAGTATTTT.